Listed below are T cell receptor beta chains from one sample, sequenced in a study of shared clonotypes between healthy human individuals. Clones were sequenced by immunoSEQ multiplex PCR, and TCRdb holds only the in-frame ones, with some missing. The sample consists of 1,400,000 or so clones, around 98.5% of them appearing once. The source material was naive CD4+ T cells sorted from blood. All receptors derive from a man younger than 40 in good health. Both conserved end residues are part of each CDR3. The D gene is left open where the match is weak. Expanded clones are given a class, and other clones once, few, many or no size at all.

clone_size: -; v_call: TRBV20-1; d_call: -; j_call: TRBJ2-3; cdr3_nt: TGCAGTGCCCAGTCCTCGGATACGCAGTATTTT; cdr3_aa: CSAQSSDTQYF
clone_size: once; v_call: TRBV5-4; d_call: TRBD1; j_call: TRBJ2-5; cdr3_nt: TGTGCCAGCAGCACGGGACAGACCCAAGAGACCCAGTACTTC; cdr3_aa: CASSTGQTQETQYF
clone_size: -; v_call: TRBV20-1; d_call: TRBD1; j_call: TRBJ1-1; cdr3_nt: TGCAGTGCTATGGACAGGGCGCGAGCTTTCTTT; cdr3_aa: CSAMDRARAFF
clone_size: -; v_call: TRBV18; d_call: TRBD2; j_call: TRBJ2-7; cdr3_nt: TGTGCCAGCTCGTCCAAATTAGCGGGACCTACGGAGCAGTACTTC; cdr3_aa: CASSSKLAGPTEQYF
clone_size: -; v_call: TRBV2; d_call: TRBD1; j_call: TRBJ2-1; cdr3_nt: TGTGCCAGCAGCGAGTTACCCCGACAGGGTTACAATGAGCAGTTCTTC; cdr3_aa: CASSELPRQGYNEQFF
clone_size: -; v_call: TRBV18; d_call: TRBD1; j_call: TRBJ2-3; cdr3_nt: TGTGCCAGCTCACCCCTGGACAGGGGATGGGCAGATACGCAGTATTTT; cdr3_aa: CASSPLDRGWADTQYF
clone_size: -; v_call: TRBV30; d_call: -; j_call: TRBJ2-2; cdr3_nt: TGTGCCTGGAGTGCCCGCAGGATAGGGGAGCTGTTTTTT; cdr3_aa: CAWSARRIGELFF
clone_size: once; v_call: TRBV5-1; d_call: TRBD1; j_call: TRBJ2-7; cdr3_nt: TGCGCCAGCAGCCCGGGGACAGCCACCTCCTACGAGCAGTACTTC; cdr3_aa: CASSPGTATSYEQYF
clone_size: -; v_call: TRBV18; d_call: TRBD2; j_call: TRBJ2-2; cdr3_nt: TGTGCCAGCTCACCCGGCGGGGGGGCGAGGACCGGGGAGCTGTTTTTT; cdr3_aa: CASSPGGGARTGELFF
clone_size: -; v_call: TRBV5-1; d_call: TRBD2; j_call: TRBJ2-1; cdr3_nt: TGCGCCAGCAGCATACTAGCGGGAGCAGTTGACAATGAGCAGTTCTTC; cdr3_aa: CASSILAGAVDNEQFF
clone_size: -; v_call: TRBV15; d_call: -; j_call: TRBJ2-4; cdr3_nt: TGTGCCACCAGCAGAGACCCCGGTGAAGGACTGGGAGCCAAAAACATTCAGTACTTC; cdr3_aa: CATSRDPGEGLGAKNIQYF
clone_size: -; v_call: TRBV15; d_call: TRBD1; j_call: TRBJ2-1; cdr3_nt: TGTGCCACCAGCATTTCCCCGGGACAGGGCTCCAATGAGCAGTTCTTC; cdr3_aa: CATSISPGQGSNEQFF
clone_size: -; v_call: TRBV18; d_call: -; j_call: TRBJ2-3; cdr3_nt: TGTGCCAGCTCACCTCCGTACAGGACAGATACGCAGTATTTT; cdr3_aa: CASSPPYRTDTQYF
clone_size: -; v_call: TRBV18; d_call: -; j_call: TRBJ2-7; cdr3_nt: TGTGCCAGCTCACAGACACGGGACTCCTCCTACGAGCAGTACTTC; cdr3_aa: CASSQTRDSSYEQYF
clone_size: -; v_call: TRBV28; d_call: TRBD1; j_call: TRBJ2-1; cdr3_nt: TGTGCAGGGGGCGCTGGCAATGAGCAGTTCTTC; cdr3_aa: CAGGAGNEQFF
clone_size: -; v_call: TRBV5-1; d_call: -; j_call: TRBJ1-1; cdr3_nt: TGCGCCAGCAGCTTGGGAAAGAGGAACACTGAAGCTTTCTTT; cdr3_aa: CASSLGKRNTEAFF
clone_size: -; v_call: TRBV4-1; d_call: -; j_call: TRBJ2-1; cdr3_nt: TGCGCCAGCAGCCAAGTAGCGGTGACCTACAATGAGCAGTTCTTC; cdr3_aa: CASSQVAVTYNEQFF
clone_size: few; v_call: TRBV7-2; d_call: TRBD2; j_call: TRBJ2-7; cdr3_nt: TGTGCCAGCAGCTTTAGCGGGAGCTCCTACGAGCAGTACTTC; cdr3_aa: CASSFSGSSYEQYF
clone_size: -; v_call: TRBV7-2; d_call: -; j_call: TRBJ2-6; cdr3_nt: TGTGCCAGCTCAAAGCGGGTTAGCGGGGCCAACGTCCTGACTTTC; cdr3_aa: CASSKRVSGANVLTF
clone_size: -; v_call: TRBV10-3; d_call: -; j_call: TRBJ1-5; cdr3_nt: TGTGCCATCAGTGATCATGGGGCGAATATGGGGAGTCAGCCCCAGCATTTT; cdr3_aa: CAISDHGANMGSQPQHF
clone_size: -; v_call: TRBV18; d_call: TRBD1; j_call: TRBJ2-7; cdr3_nt: TGTGCCAGCTCAGCGGACAGGGAGAAGTACTTC; cdr3_aa: CASSADREKYF
clone_size: once; v_call: TRBV7-2; d_call: TRBD1; j_call: TRBJ2-7; cdr3_nt: TGTGCCAGCAGCTTCCATAGCTTACAGGGGGCTCTTTACGAGCAGTACTTC; cdr3_aa: CASSFHSLQGALYEQYF
clone_size: -; v_call: TRBV10-3; d_call: -; j_call: TRBJ2-7; cdr3_nt: TGTGCCATCAGTGACCCAGGGGAGAAAACCTACGAGCAGTACTTC; cdr3_aa: CAISDPGEKTYEQYF
clone_size: -; v_call: TRBV5-4; d_call: -; j_call: TRBJ2-3; cdr3_nt: TGTGCCAGCAGCCAGCACGTCCGGGGAGGATCAGATACGCAGTATTTT; cdr3_aa: CASSQHVRGGSDTQYF
clone_size: -; v_call: TRBV6-5; d_call: TRBD2; j_call: TRBJ2-7; cdr3_nt: TGTGCCAGCAGTTACTTAGCGGGAGTTGGTCCCGAGCAGTACTTC; cdr3_aa: CASSYLAGVGPEQYF
clone_size: -; v_call: TRBV19; d_call: -; j_call: TRBJ2-7; cdr3_nt: TGTGCCAGTAGTATGTGGGGGCCATCGGGGAAAGACTACGAGCAGTACTTC; cdr3_aa: CASSMWGPSGKDYEQYF
clone_size: once; v_call: TRBV7-9; d_call: TRBD1; j_call: TRBJ2-5; cdr3_nt: TGTGCCAGCAGTGTCACAGGGGGCGAAGAGACCCAGTACTTC; cdr3_aa: CASSVTGGEETQYF
clone_size: -; v_call: TRBV2; d_call: -; j_call: TRBJ2-3; cdr3_nt: TGTGCCAGCAGTGATATACGCACAGATACGCAGTATTTT; cdr3_aa: CASSDIRTDTQYF
clone_size: -; v_call: TRBV27; d_call: -; j_call: TRBJ2-7; cdr3_nt: TGTGCCAGCAGTTTCGGCGTCTTATCTTACGAGCAGTACTTC; cdr3_aa: CASSFGVLSYEQYF
clone_size: -; v_call: TRBV18; d_call: -; j_call: TRBJ2-7; cdr3_nt: TGTGCCAGCTCACCACCGAATCGGAGTTGGGTAAGTAGCGTTTACCGTTTGGGGCGGTTCGAGCAGTACTTC; cdr3_aa: CASSPPNRSWVSSVYRLGRFEQYF
clone_size: -; v_call: TRBV7-9; d_call: TRBD1; j_call: TRBJ1-1; cdr3_nt: TGTGCCAGCAGCCTGAGAACAGGGGCTGAAGCTTTCTTT; cdr3_aa: CASSLRTGAEAFF
clone_size: once; v_call: TRBV6-1; d_call: -; j_call: TRBJ2-2; cdr3_nt: TGTGCCAGCAGTGAACTTGGGGGACCCGGGGAGCTGTTTTTT; cdr3_aa: CASSELGGPGELFF
clone_size: -; v_call: TRBV5-5; d_call: -; j_call: TRBJ1-1; cdr3_nt: TGTGCCAGCAGCTTCCAGGGGCGCACTGAAGCTTTCTTT; cdr3_aa: CASSFQGRTEAFF
clone_size: once; v_call: TRBV28; d_call: -; j_call: TRBJ1-2; cdr3_nt: TGTGCCAGCAGTTTTCCCAGAGAGTACTATGGCTACACCTTC; cdr3_aa: CASSFPREYYGYTF
clone_size: few; v_call: TRBV9; d_call: TRBD2; j_call: TRBJ2-1; cdr3_nt: TGTGCCAGCAGCGTAGATAGCGGGAGGTACAATGAGCAGTTCTTC; cdr3_aa: CASSVDSGRYNEQFF